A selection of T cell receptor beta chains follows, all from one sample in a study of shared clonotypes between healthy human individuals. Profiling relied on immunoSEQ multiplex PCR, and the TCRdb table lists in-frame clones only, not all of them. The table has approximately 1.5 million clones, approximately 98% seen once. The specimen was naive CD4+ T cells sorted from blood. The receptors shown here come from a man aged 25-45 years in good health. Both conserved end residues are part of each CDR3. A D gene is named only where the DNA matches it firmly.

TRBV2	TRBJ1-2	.	CASSESRGYGYTF	TGTGCCAGCAGTGAATCGAGAGGCTATGGCTACACCTTC
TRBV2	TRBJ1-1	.	CASSQGPSTEAFF	TGTGCCAGCAGTCAGGGGCCCTCCACTGAAGCTTTCTTT
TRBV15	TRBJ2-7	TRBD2	CATSSDVGGTEQYF	TGTGCCACCAGCAGTGACGTGGGAGGGACCGAGCAGTACTTC
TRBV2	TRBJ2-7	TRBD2	CASSVASGAYEQYF	TGTGCCAGCAGTGTGGCTAGCGGAGCCTACGAGCAGTACTTC
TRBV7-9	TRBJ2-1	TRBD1	CASSLVQGANNEQFF	TGTGCCAGCAGCTTAGTACAGGGGGCTAACAATGAGCAGTTCTTC
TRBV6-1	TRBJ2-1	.	CASSGGTYNEQFF	TGTGCCAGCAGTGGAGGGACCTACAATGAGCAGTTCTTC
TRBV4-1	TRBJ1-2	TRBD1	CASSHQTGGYGYTF	TGCGCCAGCAGCCACCAGACAGGGGGCTATGGCTACACCTTC
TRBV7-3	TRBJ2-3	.	CASSLSEGSGTDTQYF	TGTGCCAGCAGCTTAAGTGAGGGTTCGGGTACAGATACGCAGTATTTT
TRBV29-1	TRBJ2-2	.	CSVVGEVGELFF	TGCAGCGTTGTAGGGGAAGTCGGGGAGCTGTTTTTT
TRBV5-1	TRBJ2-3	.	CASSGGWTDTQYF	TGCGCCAGCAGCGGCGGTTGGACAGATACGCAGTATTTT
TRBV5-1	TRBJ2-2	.	CASSLKVSGELFF	TGCGCCAGCAGCTTGAAGGTCTCCGGGGAGCTGTTTTTT
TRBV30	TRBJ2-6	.	CAWTWSGANVLTF	TGTGCCTGGACTTGGAGTGGGGCCAACGTCCTGACTTTC
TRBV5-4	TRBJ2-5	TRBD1	CASSLTGDETQYF	TGTGCCAGCAGCTTGACAGGGGATGAGACCCAGTACTTC